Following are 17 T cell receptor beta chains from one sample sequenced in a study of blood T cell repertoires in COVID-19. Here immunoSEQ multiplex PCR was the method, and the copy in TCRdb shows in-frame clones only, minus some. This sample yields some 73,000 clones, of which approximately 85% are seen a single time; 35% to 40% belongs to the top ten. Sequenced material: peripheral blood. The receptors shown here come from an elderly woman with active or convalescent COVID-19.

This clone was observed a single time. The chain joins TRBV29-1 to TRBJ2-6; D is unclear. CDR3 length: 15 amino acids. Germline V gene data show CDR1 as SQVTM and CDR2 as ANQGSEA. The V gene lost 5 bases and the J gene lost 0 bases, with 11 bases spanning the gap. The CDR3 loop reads CSVPMVSSGANVLTF. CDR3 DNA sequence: TGCAGCGTTCCCATGGTTAGCTCTGGGGCCAACGTCCTGACTTTC.

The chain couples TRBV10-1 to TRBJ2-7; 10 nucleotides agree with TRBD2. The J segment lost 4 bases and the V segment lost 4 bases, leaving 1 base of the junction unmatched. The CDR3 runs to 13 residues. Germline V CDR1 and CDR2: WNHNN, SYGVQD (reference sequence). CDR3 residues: CASSASGGYEQYF. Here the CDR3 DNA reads TGCGCCAGCAGTGCTAGCGGGGGTTACGAGCAGTACTTC.

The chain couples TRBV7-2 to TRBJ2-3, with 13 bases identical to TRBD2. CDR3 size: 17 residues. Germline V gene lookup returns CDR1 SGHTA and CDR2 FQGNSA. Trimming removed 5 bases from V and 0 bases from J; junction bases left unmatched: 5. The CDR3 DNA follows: TGTGCCAGCAGCGCGACTAGCGGGGGGCTAAGCACAGATACGCAGTATTTT. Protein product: CASSATSGGLSTDTQYF.

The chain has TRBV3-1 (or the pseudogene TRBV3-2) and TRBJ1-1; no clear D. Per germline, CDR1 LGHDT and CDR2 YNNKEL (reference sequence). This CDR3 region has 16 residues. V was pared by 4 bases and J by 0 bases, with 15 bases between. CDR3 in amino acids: CASSPYGNYMNTEAFF. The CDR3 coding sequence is TGTGCCAGCAGCCCATACGGAAACTACATGAACACTGAAGCTTTCTTT.

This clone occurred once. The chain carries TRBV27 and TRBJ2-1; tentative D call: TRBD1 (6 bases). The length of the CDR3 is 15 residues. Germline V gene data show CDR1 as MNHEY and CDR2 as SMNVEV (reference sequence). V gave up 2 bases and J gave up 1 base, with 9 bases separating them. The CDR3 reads CASSLRTASYNEQFF. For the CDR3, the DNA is TGTGCCAGCAGTTTAAGGACAGCTTCCTACAATGAGCAGTTCTTC.

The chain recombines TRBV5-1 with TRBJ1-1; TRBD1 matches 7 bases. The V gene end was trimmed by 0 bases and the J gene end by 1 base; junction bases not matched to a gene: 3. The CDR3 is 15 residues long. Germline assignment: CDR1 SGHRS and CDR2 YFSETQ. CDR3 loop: CASSLEGQWNTEAFF. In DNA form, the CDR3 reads TGCGCCAGCAGCTTGGAGGGACAGTGGAACACTGAAGCTTTCTTT.

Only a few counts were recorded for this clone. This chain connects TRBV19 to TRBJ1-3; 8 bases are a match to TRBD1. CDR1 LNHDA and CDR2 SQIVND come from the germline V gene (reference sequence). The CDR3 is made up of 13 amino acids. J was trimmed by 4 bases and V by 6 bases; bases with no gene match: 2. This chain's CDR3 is CASRGQGGNTIYF. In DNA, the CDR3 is TGTGCCAGTAGAGGACAGGGAGGAAACACCATATATTTT.

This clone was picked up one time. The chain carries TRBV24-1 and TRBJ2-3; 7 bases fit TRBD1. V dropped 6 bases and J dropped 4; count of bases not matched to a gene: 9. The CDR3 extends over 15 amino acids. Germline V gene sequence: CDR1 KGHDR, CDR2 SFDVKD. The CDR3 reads CATSMTGTFADTQYF. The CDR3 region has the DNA TGTGCCACCAGTATGACAGGGACATTTGCAGATACGCAGTATTTT.

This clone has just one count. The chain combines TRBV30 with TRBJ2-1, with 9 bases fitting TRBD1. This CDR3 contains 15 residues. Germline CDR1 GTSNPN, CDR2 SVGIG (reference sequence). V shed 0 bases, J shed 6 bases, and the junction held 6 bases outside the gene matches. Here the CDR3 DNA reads TGTGCCTGGAGTGTGGGGGGACAGGGATTCAATGAGCAGTTCTTC. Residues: CAWSVGGQGFNEQFF. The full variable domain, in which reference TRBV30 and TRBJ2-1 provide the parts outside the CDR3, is SQTIHQWPATLVQPVGSPLSLECTVEGTSNPNLYWYRQAAGRGLQLLFYSVGIGQISSEVPQNLSASRPQDRQFILSSKKLLLSDSGFYLCAWSVGGQGFNEQFFGPGTRLTVL.

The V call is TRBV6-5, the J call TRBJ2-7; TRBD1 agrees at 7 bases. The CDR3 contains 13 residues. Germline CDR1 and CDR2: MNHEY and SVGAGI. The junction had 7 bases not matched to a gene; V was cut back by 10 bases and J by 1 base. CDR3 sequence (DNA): TGTGCCACTGACCGGGACAGTTCCTACGAGCAGTACTTC. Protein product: CATDRDSSYEQYF.

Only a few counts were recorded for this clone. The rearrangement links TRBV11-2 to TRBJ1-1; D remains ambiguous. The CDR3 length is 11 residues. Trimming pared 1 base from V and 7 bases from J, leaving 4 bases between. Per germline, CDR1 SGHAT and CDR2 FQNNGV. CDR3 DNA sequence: TGTGCCAGCAGCTTAGGAGGTGAAGCTTTCTTT. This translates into CASSLGGEAFF.

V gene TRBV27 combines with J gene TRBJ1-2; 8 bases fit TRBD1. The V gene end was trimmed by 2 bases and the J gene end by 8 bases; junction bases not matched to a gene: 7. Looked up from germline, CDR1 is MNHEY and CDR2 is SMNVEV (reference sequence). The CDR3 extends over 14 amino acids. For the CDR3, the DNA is TGTGCCAGCAGTTTAACGGACAGGGACCCCGGCTACACCTTC. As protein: CASSLTDRDPGYTF.

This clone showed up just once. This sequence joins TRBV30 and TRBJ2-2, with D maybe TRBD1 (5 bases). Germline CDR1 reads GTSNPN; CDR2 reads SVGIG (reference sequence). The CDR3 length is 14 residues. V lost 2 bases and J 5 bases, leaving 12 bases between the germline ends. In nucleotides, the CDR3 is TGTGCCTGGAGTAGAAGGTCAGGGACCGGGGAGCTGTTTTTT. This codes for CAWSRRSGTGELFF.

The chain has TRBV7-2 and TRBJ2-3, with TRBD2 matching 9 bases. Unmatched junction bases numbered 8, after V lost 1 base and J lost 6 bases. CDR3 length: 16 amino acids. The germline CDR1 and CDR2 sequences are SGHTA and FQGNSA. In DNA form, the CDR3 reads TGTGCCAGCAGCTTAGAGTGGAGTAGCGGGGGTGATACGCAGTATTTT. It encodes CASSLEWSSGGDTQYF.

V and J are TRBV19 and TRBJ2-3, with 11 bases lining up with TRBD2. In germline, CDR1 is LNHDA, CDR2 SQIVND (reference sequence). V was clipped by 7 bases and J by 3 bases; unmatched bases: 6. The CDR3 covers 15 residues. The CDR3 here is CASTQTSGDTDTQYF. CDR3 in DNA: TGTGCCAGTACCCAGACTAGCGGGGATACAGATACGCAGTATTTT.

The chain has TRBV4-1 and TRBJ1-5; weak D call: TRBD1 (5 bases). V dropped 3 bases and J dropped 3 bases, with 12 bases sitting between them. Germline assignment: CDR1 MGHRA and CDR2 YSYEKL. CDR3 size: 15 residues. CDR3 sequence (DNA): TGCGCCAGCAGCCAGCGACAGATCTACAATCAGCCCCAGCATTTT. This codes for CASSQRQIYNQPQHF.

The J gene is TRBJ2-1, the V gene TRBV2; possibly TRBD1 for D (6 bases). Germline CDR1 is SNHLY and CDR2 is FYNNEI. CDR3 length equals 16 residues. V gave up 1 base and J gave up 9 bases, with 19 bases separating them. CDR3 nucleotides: TGTGCCAGCAGTGAAGGTTTAGGCCCCGCGGACAGTGAGCAGTTCTTC. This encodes CASSEGLGPADSEQFF.